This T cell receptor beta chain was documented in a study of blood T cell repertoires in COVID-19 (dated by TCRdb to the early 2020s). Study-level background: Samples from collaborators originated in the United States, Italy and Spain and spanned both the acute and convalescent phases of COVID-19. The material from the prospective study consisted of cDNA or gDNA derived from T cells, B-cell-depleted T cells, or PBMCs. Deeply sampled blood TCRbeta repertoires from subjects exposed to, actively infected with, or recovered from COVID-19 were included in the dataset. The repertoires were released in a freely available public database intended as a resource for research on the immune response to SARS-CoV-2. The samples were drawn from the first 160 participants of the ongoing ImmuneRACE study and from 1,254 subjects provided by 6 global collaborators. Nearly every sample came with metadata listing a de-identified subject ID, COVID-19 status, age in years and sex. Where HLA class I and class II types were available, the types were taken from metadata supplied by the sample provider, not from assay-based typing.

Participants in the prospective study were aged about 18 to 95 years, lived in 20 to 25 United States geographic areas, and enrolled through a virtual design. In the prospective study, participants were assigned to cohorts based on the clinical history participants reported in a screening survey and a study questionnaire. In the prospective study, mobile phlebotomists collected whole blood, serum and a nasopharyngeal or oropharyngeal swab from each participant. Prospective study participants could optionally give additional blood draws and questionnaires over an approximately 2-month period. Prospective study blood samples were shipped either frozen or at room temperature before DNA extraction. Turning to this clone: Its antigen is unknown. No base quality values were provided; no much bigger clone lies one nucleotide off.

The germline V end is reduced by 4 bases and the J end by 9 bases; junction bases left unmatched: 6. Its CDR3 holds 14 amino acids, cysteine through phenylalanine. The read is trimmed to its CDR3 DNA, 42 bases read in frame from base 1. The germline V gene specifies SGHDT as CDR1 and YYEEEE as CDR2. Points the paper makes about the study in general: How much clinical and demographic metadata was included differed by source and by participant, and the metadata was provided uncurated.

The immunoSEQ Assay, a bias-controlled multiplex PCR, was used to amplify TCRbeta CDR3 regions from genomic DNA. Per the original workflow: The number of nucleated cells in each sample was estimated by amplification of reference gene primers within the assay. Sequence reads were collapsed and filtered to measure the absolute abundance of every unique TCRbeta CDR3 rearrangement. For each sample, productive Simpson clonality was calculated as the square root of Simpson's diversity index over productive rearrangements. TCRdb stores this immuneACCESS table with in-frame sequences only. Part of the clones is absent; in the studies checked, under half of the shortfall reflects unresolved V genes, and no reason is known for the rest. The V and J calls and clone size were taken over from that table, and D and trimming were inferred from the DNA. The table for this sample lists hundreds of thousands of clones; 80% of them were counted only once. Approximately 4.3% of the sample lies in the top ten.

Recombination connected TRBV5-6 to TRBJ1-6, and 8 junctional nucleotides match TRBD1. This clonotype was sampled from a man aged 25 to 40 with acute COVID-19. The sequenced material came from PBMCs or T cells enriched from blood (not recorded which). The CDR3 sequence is CASSGTGGSSPLHF. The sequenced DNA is TGTGCCAGCAGCGGAACAGGGGGATCTTCACCCCTCCACTTT.